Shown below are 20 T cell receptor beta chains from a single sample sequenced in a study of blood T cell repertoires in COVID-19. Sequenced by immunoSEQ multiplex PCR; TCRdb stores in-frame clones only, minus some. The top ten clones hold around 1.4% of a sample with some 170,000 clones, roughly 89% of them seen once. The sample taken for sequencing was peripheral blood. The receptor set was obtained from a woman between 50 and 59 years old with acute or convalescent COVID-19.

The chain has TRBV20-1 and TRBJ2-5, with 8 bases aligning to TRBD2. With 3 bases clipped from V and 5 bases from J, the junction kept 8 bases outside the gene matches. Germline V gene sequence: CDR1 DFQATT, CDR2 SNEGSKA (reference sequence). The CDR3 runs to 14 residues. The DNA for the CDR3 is TGCAGTGCTAGTATAAGCGGGGGAGGGGAGACCCAGTACTTC. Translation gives CSASISGGGETQYF.

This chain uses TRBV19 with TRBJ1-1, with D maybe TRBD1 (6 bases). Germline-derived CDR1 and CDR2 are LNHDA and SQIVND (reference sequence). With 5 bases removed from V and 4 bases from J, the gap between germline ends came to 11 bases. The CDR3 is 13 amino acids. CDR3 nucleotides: TGTGCCAGTAGTGTCAGGGGTACCACTGAAGCTTTCTTT. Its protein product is CASSVRGTTEAFF. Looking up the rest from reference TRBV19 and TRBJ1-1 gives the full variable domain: DGGITQSPKYLFRKEGQNVTLSCEQNLNHDAMYWYRQDPGQGLRLIYYSQIVNDFQKGDIAEGYSVSREKKESFPLTVTSAQKNPTAFYLCASSVRGTTEAFFGQGTRLTVV.

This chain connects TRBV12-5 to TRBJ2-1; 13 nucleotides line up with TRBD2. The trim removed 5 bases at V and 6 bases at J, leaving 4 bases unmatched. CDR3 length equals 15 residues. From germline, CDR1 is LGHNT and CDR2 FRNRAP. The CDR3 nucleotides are TGTGCTAGTGGTCCGACTAGCGGGAGGCCCAATGAGCAGTTCTTC. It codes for CASGPTSGRPNEQFF.

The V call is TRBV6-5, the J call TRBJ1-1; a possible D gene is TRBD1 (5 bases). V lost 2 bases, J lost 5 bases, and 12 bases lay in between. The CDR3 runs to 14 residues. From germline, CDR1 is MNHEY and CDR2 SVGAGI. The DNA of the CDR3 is TGTGCCAGCAGTTACCTCGAGGGGAGGACTGAAGCTTTCTTT. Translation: CASSYLEGRTEAFF.

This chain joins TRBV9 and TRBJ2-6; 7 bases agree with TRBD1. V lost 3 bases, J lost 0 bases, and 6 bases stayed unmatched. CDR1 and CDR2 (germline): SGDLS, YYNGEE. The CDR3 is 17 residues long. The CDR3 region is CASSASTGFSGANVLTF. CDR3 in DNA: TGTGCCAGCAGCGCCTCGACAGGGTTCTCTGGGGCCAACGTCCTGACTTTC.

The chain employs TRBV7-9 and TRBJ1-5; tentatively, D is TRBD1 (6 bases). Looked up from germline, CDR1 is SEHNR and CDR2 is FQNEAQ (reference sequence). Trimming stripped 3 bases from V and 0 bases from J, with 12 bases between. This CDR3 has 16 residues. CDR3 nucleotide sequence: TGTGCCAGCAGCTTGGGGACAACGAATAGCAATCAGCCCCAGCATTTT. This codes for CASSLGTTNSNQPQHF. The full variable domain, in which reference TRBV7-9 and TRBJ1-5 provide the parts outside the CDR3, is DTGVSQNPRHKITKRGQNVTFRCDPISEHNRLYWYRQTLGQGPEFLTYFQNEAQLEKSRLLSDRFSAERPKGSFSTLEIQRTEQGDSAMYLCASSLGTTNSNQPQHFGDGTRLSIL.

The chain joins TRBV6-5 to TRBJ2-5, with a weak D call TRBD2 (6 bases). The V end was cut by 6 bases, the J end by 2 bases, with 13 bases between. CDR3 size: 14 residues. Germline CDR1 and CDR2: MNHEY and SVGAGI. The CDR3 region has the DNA TGTGCCAGCAGACCGGGACTCTCTCAAGAGACCCAGTACTTC. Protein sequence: CASRPGLSQETQYF.

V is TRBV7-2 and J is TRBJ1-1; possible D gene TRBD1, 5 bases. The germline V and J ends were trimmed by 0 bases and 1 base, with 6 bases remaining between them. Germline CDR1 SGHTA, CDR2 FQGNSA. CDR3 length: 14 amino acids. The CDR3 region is CASSLAQGNTEAFF. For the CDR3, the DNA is TGTGCCAGCAGCTTAGCCCAGGGGAACACTGAAGCTTTCTTT.

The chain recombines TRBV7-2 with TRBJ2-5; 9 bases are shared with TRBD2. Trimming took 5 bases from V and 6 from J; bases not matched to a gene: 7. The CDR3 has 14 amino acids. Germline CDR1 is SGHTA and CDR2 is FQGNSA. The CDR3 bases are TGTGCCAGCAGCCTCCCTAGCGGGGTTCAGACCCAGTACTTC. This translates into CASSLPSGVQTQYF.

CDR3 DNA sequence: TGTGCCAGCAGTGTTCATCGCGGGGGGACCATGAACACCGGGGAGCTGTTTTTT. This gives the protein CASSVHRGGTMNTGELFF. The rearrangement links TRBV2 to TRBJ2-2; 8 bases align to TRBD2. Germline trimming cut 4 bases from V and 1 base from J; bases unmatched to any gene: 11. The germline gives CDR1 SNHLY, CDR2 FYNNEI. The CDR3 loop spans 18 amino acids.

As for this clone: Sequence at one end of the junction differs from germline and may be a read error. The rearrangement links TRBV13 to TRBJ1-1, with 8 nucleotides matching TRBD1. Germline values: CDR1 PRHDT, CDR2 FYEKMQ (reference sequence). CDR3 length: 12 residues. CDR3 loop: CASSPGGQGKVF. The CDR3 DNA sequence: TGTGCCAGCAGCCCCGGAGGACAGGGAAAGGTCTTT.

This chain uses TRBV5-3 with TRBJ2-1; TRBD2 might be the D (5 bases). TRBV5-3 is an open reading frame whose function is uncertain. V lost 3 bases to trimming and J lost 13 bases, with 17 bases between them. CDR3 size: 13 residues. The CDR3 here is CARSSSGCDDQFF. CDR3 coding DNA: TGTGCCAGAAGCTCATCGGGGTGTGACGACCAGTTCTTC.

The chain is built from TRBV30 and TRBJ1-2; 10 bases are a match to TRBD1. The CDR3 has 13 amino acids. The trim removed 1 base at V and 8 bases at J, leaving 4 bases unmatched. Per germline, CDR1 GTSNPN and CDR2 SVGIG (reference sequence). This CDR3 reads CAWSAGTGVGYTF. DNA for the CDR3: TGTGCCTGGAGTGCCGGGACAGGGGTCGGCTACACCTTC.

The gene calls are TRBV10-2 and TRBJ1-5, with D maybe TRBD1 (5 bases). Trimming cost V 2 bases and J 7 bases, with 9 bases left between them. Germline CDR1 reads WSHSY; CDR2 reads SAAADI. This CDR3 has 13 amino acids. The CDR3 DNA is TGCGCCAGCAGTGAGGGGGCCGAACAGCCCCAGCATTTT. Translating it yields CASSEGAEQPQHF.

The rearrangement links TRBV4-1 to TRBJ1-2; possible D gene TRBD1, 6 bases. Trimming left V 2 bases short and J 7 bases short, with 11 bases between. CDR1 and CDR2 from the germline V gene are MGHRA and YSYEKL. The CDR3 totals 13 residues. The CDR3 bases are TGCGCCAGCAGCCAACAGGGGAGAGGTGGCTACACCTTC. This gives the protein CASSQQGRGGYTF.

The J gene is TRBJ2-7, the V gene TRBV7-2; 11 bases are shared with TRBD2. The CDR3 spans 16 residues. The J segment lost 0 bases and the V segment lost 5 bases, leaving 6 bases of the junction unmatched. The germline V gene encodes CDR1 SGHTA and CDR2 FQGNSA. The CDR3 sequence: CASSAFGTSGSYEQYF. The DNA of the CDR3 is TGTGCCAGCAGCGCATTCGGGACTAGCGGCTCCTACGAGCAGTACTTC.

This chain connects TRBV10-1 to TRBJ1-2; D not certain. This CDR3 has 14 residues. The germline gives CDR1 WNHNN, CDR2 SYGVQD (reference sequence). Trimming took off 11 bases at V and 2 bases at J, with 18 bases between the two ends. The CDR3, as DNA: TGCGCCCGACGCCTCCTTGGAGGGAACTATGGCTACACCTTC. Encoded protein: CARRLLGGNYGYTF.

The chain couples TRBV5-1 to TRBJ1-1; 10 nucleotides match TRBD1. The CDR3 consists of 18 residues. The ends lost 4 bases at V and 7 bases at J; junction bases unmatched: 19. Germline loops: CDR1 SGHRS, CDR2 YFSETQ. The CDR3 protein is CASSPRRQGAAIRSEAFF. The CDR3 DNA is TGCGCCAGCAGCCCCCGTCGACAGGGGGCCGCAATTAGGAGTGAAGCTTTCTTT.

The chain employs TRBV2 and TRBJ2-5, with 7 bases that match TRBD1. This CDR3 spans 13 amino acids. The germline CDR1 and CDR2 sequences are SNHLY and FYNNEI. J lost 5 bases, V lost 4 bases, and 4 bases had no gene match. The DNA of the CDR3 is TGTGCCAGCAGTGGACAGGGAAGGGAGACCCAGTACTTC. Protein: CASSGQGRETQYF.

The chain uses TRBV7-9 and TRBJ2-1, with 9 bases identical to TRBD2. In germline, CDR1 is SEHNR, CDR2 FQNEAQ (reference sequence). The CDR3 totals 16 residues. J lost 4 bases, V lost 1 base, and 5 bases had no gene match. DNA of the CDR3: TGTGCCAGCAGCTTAGAAGGGCTAGCGGGGTACAATGAGCAGTTCTTC. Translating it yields CASSLEGLAGYNEQFF.